The 29 T cell receptor beta chains in this list originate from one sample, sequenced in a study of technical replicates of blood from a handful of donors. Data came from immunoSEQ multiplex PCR; TCRdb stores just in-frame clones and leaves some out. The sample consists of some 80,000 clones, approximately 97% of them appearing once. The sample taken for sequencing was T cells isolated from PBMCs. All receptors derive from a human donor in good health.

This clone was seen once. This chain links TRBV7-8 with TRBJ2-7, with D tentatively TRBD1 (5 bases). Germline-derived CDR1 and CDR2 are SGHVS and FQNEAQ. The CDR3 runs 15 residues. V lost 1 base, J lost 4 bases, and 14 bases lay in between. The CDR3 coding sequence is TGTGCCAGCAGCTTAGGCAGGGTTCGGCTGTACGAGCAGTACTTC. Amino acids: CASSLGRVRLYEQYF.

The V and J genes are TRBV2 and TRBJ1-1; D is perhaps TRBD1 (5 bases). This CDR3 has 15 residues. The germline V gene encodes CDR1 SNHLY and CDR2 FYNNEI. With 4 bases removed from V and 3 bases from J, the gap between germline ends came to 15 bases. The DNA of the CDR3 is TGTGCCAGCAGTGCTGGGAGGGGCTGGGACACTGAAGCTTTCTTT. This codes for CASSAGRGWDTEAFF. The variable domain in full, with the rest retrieved from reference TRBV2 and TRBJ1-1, is EPEVTQTPSHQVTQMGQEVILRCVPISNHLYFYWYRQILGQKVEFLVSFYNNEISEKSEIFDDQFSVERPDGSNFTLKIRSTKLEDSAMYFCASSAGRGWDTEAFFGQGTRLTVV.

This chain joins TRBV5-1 and TRBJ2-7; 7 positions match TRBD2. Looked up from germline, CDR1 is SGHRS and CDR2 is YFSETQ. This CDR3 is 16 amino acids long. V was pared by 5 bases and J by 3 bases, with 14 bases of the junction left unmatched. The CDR3 region is CASSSWGASGFYEQYF. CDR3 in DNA: TGCGCCAGCAGTTCTTGGGGAGCTAGCGGATTCTACGAGCAGTACTTC.

CDR3 in amino acids: CASSQDPQELTYGYTF. The CDR3 nucleotides are TGCGCCAGCAGCCAAGATCCCCAGGAACTTACCTATGGCTACACCTTC. The chain combines TRBV4-3 with TRBJ1-2; D unresolved. The CDR3 extends over 16 amino acids. Germline loops: CDR1 LGHNA, CDR2 YSLEER. V was shortened by 0 bases and J by 4 bases, with 15 bases between the two germline ends.

V gene TRBV29-1 combines with J gene TRBJ2-1; 9 nucleotides agree with TRBD1. Germline loops: CDR1 SQVTM, CDR2 ANQGSEA. The CDR3 consists of 10 residues. V shed 7 bases, J shed 12 bases, and the junction held 4 bases outside the gene matches. The CDR3 coding sequence is TGCAGCGCCCGACAGGGGGGGCAGTTCTTC. This encodes CSARQGGQFF.

The gene calls are TRBV4-2 and TRBJ2-1; the D gene is possibly TRBD2 (5 bases). Germline values: CDR1 LGHNA, CDR2 YNFKEQ. Trimming cost V 4 bases and J 3 bases, with 10 bases left between them. This CDR3 has 14 amino acids. The CDR3 region is CASSLGLVYNEQFF. As DNA, the CDR3 is TGTGCCAGCAGCCTTGGACTTGTCTACAATGAGCAGTTCTTC.

The chain links TRBV18 to TRBJ1-4, with D unresolved. This CDR3 comprises 15 residues. Looked up from germline, CDR1 is KGHSH and CDR2 is LQKENI. V lost 2 bases and J lost 4, with 11 bases in between. In DNA, the CDR3 is TGTGCCAGCTCACCAAGAGGATTAATTAATGAAAAACTGTTTTTT. Protein sequence: CASSPRGLINEKLFF.

Of note for this clone: At the DNA level, this CDR3 is encoded by other sequences in the same sample as well. This sequence joins TRBV7-3 and TRBJ2-3, with 11 bases identical to TRBD2. Germline lookup yields CDR1 SGHTA and CDR2 FQGTGA. V lost 5 bases and J lost 3; bases outside the gene matches: 7. The CDR3 has 16 amino acids. The CDR3 DNA is TGTGCCAGCAGCCTCTTAGCGGGAGGGAGTACAGATACGCAGTATTTT. Protein sequence: CASSLLAGGSTDTQYF. Looking up the rest from reference TRBV7-3 and TRBJ2-3 gives the full variable domain: GAGVSQTPSNKVTEKGKYVELRCDPISGHTALYWYRQSLGQGPEFLIYFQGTGAADDSGLPNDRFFAVRPEGSVSTLKIQRTERGDSAVYLCASSLLAGGSTDTQYFGPGTRLTVL.

This sequence joins TRBV10-3 and TRBJ2-7, with 7 nucleotides matching TRBD1. The J segment lost 6 bases and the V segment lost 4 bases, leaving 9 bases of the junction unmatched. CDR1 is ENHRY and CDR2 is SYGVKD in the germline V gene. The CDR3 loop spans 14 amino acids. The chain's CDR3 is CAISARQGVIEQYF. The CDR3 coding sequence is TGTGCCATCAGTGCGAGGCAGGGGGTGATCGAGCAGTACTTC.

The V call is TRBV2, the J call TRBJ2-3; 7 positions agree with TRBD2. Germline CDR1 is SNHLY and CDR2 is FYNNEI. With V trimmed by 6 bases and J by 6 bases, 12 bases remained unmatched. CDR3 length equals 15 residues. The chain's CDR3 is CASRGGTAGADTQYF. The DNA for the CDR3 is TGTGCCAGCAGGGGGGGGACGGCCGGGGCCGATACGCAGTATTTT.

V and J are TRBV4-1 and TRBJ2-5; possibly TRBD2 for D (5 bases). The V gene lost 2 bases and the J gene lost 5 bases, with 9 bases spanning the gap. CDR1 and CDR2 (germline): MGHRA, YSYEKL. CDR3 size: 13 residues. The CDR3 bases are TGCGCCAGCAGCCAATTACTAGTCGAGACCCAGTACTTC. Its translation: CASSQLLVETQYF.

The chain joins TRBV6-4 to TRBJ2-1, with D perhaps TRBD1 (5 bases). Trimming left V 0 bases short and J 13 bases short, with 13 bases between. There are 13 residues in the CDR3. Germline CDR1 and CDR2: MRHNA and SNTAGT. The CDR3 sequence is CASSDSAGRRQFF. The CDR3 nucleotides read TGTGCCAGCAGTGACTCCGCAGGGCGGCGACAGTTCTTC.

The chain couples TRBV4-1 to TRBJ1-2; 8 positions match TRBD1. In germline, CDR1 is MGHRA, CDR2 YSYEKL. V lost 3 bases to trimming and J lost 5 bases; unmatched junction nucleotides: 5. The length of the CDR3 is 14 residues. The CDR3 reads CASSHDDRGYGYTF. The CDR3 DNA reads as TGCGCCAGCAGCCATGATGACAGGGGATATGGCTACACCTTC.

The CDR3 region is CASSKFGTGLRGQPQHF. CDR3 nucleotides: TGTGCCAGCAGCAAATTTGGGACAGGGTTAAGGGGTCAGCCCCAGCATTTT. The genes are TRBV21-1 and TRBJ1-5; the D call TRBD1 from the table was never checked on the DNA. TRBV21-1 is a pseudogene segment. The CDR3 sequence is 17 residues long.

V is TRBV27 and J is TRBJ2-7; 8 bases agree with TRBD2. The CDR3 has 14 residues. The germline V gene encodes CDR1 MNHEY and CDR2 SMNVEV (reference sequence). J lost 7 bases, V lost 5 bases, and 10 bases had no gene match. The CDR3 DNA is TGTGCCAGCAGTCAAACAGGGACTAGACATGAGCAGTACTTC. This codes for CASSQTGTRHEQYF.

The chain uses TRBV21-1 and TRBJ1-1. TRBV21-1 is annotated as a pseudogene. This CDR3 contains 14 residues. CDR3 residues: CASSLPGKNTEAFF. The CDR3 nucleotides read TGTGCCAGCAGCTTACCGGGGAAGAACACTGAAGCTTTCTTT.

This chain joins TRBV6-5 and TRBJ1-1; TRBD1 might be the D (6 bases). V lost 2 bases, J lost 3 bases, and 7 bases lay in between. CDR3 length: 13 amino acids. Germline V gene lookup returns CDR1 MNHEY and CDR2 SVGAGI. The CDR3 sequence: CASSYNRDTEAFF. The CDR3 bases are TGTGCCAGCAGTTACAACAGGGACACTGAAGCTTTCTTT.

The gene calls are TRBV6-1 and TRBJ2-7; possible D gene TRBD2, 5 bases. Germline CDR1 reads MNHNS; CDR2 reads SASEGT. CDR3 length: 14 residues. CDR3 bases: TGTGCTGCGGGCCGAGACCCGTACTCCTACGAGCAGTACTTC. Translation gives CAAGRDPYSYEQYF.

This chain's CDR3 is CASSLALGAGGYTF. CDR3 sequence (DNA): TGTGCCAGCAGCTTAGCACTGGGCGCTGGTGGCTACACCTTC. This rearrangement joins TRBV7-9 to TRBJ1-2; no definite D call. V lost 0 bases, J lost 7 bases, and 12 bases lay in between. The CDR3 covers 14 residues. CDR1 is SEHNR and CDR2 is FQNEAQ in the germline V gene (reference sequence).

The table lists this clone with a count of one. This chain links TRBV19 with TRBJ2-7; TRBD1 aligns across 11 bases. CDR1 is LNHDA and CDR2 is SQIVND in the germline V gene (reference sequence). Trimming took 5 bases from V and 2 from J; bases not matched to a gene: 2. There are 14 residues in the CDR3. CDR3 sequence: CASSPGQGAYEQYF. The CDR3 nucleotides are TGTGCCAGTAGTCCGGGACAGGGGGCCTACGAGCAGTACTTC. Based on the CDR3 plus reference TRBV19 and TRBJ2-7, the full variable domain is DGGITQSPKYLFRKEGQNVTLSCEQNLNHDAMYWYRQDPGQGLRLIYYSQIVNDFQKGDIAEGYSVSREKKESFPLTVTSAQKNPTAFYLCASSPGQGAYEQYFGPGTRLTVT.

The chain employs TRBV5-6 and TRBJ2-6; 9 bases match TRBD1. The CDR3 length is 17 residues. J lost 1 base, V lost 4 bases, and 6 bases had no gene match. Per the germline V gene, CDR1 is SGHDT and CDR2 is YYEEEE. The CDR3 bases are TGTGCCAGCAGCAGAGGACAGGGGATATCTGGGGCCAACGTCCTGACTTTC. This codes for CASSRGQGISGANVLTF. Based on the CDR3 plus reference TRBV5-6 and TRBJ2-6, the full variable domain is DAGVTQSPTHLIKTRGQQVTLRCSPKSGHDTVSWYQQALGQGPQFIFQYYEEEERQRGNFPDRFSGHQFPNYSSELNVNALLLGDSALYLCASSRGQGISGANVLTFGAGSRLTVL.

The genes are TRBV27 and TRBJ2-7; TRBD1 matches 8 bases. The CDR3 spans 13 residues. Per germline, CDR1 MNHEY and CDR2 SMNVEV (reference sequence). The trim removed 5 bases at V and 3 bases at J, leaving 3 bases unmatched. The CDR3 bases are TGTGCCAGCAGTGCAGGGGGCGGCTACGAGCAGTACTTC. Translated, it gives CASSAGGGYEQYF.

The gene calls are TRBV4-2 and TRBJ2-1; no clear D. Germline loops: CDR1 LGHNA, CDR2 YNFKEQ. The germline V and J ends were trimmed by 1 base and 10 bases, with 8 bases remaining between them. This CDR3 is 12 amino acids long. CDR3 DNA sequence: TGTGCCAGCAGCCAAGGAGCAAGCGAGCAGTTCTTC. This encodes CASSQGASEQFF.

This chain connects TRBV28 to TRBJ1-1; D gene ambiguous. Deletions cut 6 bases from V and 1 base from J, with 18 bases between. Germline V gene sequence: CDR1 MDHEN, CDR2 SYDVKM. The CDR3 sequence is 16 residues long. This CDR3 is CASSHYFVTQNTEAFF. The CDR3 nucleotides read TGTGCCAGCAGCCACTACTTCGTCACTCAGAACACTGAAGCTTTCTTT. The complete variable domain, with remaining parts taken from reference TRBV28 and TRBJ1-1, reads DVKVTQSSRYLVKRTGEKVFLECVQDMDHENMFWYRQDPGLGLRLIYFSYDVKMKEKGDIPEGYSVSREKKERFSLILESASTNQTSMYLCASSHYFVTQNTEAFFGQGTRLTVV.

In this sample, this clone turned up a few times. The rearrangement joins TRBV6-6 to TRBJ2-1; maybe TRBD1 (5 bases). This CDR3 is 12 amino acids long. Germline lookup yields CDR1 MNHNY and CDR2 SVGAGI (reference sequence). Trimming cost V 6 bases and J 10 bases, with 13 bases left between them. The chain's CDR3 is CASSFTPGEQFF. The CDR3 nucleotides read TGTGCCAGCAGCTTTACGCCAGGGGAGCAGTTCTTC.

This chain joins TRBV7-9 and TRBJ2-1, with TRBD2 matching 9 bases. The CDR3 totals 16 residues. V trimming: 5 bases; J trimming: 5 bases; junction bases outside the gene matches: 10. Germline V CDR1 and CDR2: SEHNR, FQNEAQ (reference sequence). In DNA form, the CDR3 reads TGTGCCAGCAGCACGGTTAGCGGGAGAAGAAACAATGAGCAGTTCTTC. This codes for CASSTVSGRRNNEQFF.

The chain uses TRBV6-5 and TRBJ1-2, with 12 bases identical to TRBD1. Germline V gene lookup returns CDR1 MNHEY and CDR2 SVGAGI. J lost 7 bases, V lost 6 bases, and 3 bases had no gene match. CDR3 length equals 13 residues. The CDR3: CASRPGQGAGYTF. The CDR3 DNA is TGTGCCAGCAGACCGGGACAGGGGGCTGGCTACACCTTC.

This chain uses TRBV6-6 with TRBJ1-3, with D unclear. CDR1 and CDR2 (germline): MNHNY, SVGAGI (reference sequence). Trimming left V 6 bases short and J 0 bases short, with 9 bases between. The CDR3 is made up of 14 amino acids. CDR3 DNA: TGTGCCAGCAGGTCCGGCGGCTCTGGAAACACCATATATTTT. This codes for CASRSGGSGNTIYF.

The rearrangement joins TRBV28 to TRBJ2-6; D not resolved. V dropped 4 bases and J dropped 0 bases, with 10 bases sitting between them. This CDR3 is 16 amino acids long. Germline CDR1 reads MDHEN; CDR2 reads SYDVKM. CDR3 sequence (DNA): TGTGCCAGCAGTTCACCCGGTTACTCTGGGGCCAACGTCCTGACTTTC. This encodes CASSSPGYSGANVLTF.